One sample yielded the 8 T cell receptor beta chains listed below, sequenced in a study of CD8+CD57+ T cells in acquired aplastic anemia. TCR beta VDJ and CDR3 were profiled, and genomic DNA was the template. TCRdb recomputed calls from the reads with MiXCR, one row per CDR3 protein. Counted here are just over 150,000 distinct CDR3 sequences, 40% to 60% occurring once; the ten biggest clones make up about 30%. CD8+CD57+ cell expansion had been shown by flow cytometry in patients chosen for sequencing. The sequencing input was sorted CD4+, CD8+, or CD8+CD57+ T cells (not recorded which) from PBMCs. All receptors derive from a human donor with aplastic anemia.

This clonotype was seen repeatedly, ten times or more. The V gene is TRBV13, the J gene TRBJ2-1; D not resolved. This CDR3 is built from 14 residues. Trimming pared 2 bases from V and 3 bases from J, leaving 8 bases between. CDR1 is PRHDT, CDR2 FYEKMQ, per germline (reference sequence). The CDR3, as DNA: TGTGCCAGCAGCTTAAAAGTCTACTACAATGAGCAGTTCTTC. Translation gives CASSLKVYYNEQFF.

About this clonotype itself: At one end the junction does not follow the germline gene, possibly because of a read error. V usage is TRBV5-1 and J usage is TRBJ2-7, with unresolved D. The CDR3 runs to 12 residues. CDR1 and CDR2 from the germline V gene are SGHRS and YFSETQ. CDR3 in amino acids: CASSVPSDEQYF. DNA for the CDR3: TGCGCCAGCAGCGTCCCCTCCGACGAGCAGTACTTC.

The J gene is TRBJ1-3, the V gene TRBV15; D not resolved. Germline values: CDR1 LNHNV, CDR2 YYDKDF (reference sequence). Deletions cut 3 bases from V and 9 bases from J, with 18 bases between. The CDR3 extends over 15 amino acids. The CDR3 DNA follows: TGTGCCACCAGCAGCCGGAGACACCGAGTAGGCACCATATATTTT. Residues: CATSSRRHRVGTIYF.

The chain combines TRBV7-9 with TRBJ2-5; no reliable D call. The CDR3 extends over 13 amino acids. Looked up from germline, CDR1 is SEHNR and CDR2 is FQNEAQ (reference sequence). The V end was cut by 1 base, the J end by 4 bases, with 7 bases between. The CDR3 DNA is TGTGCCAGCAGCTTAGAAAGTTTAGAGACCCAGTACTTC. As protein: CASSLESLETQYF.

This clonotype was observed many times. The chain's CDR3 is CASSPGANYGYTF. The CDR3, as DNA: TGTGCCAGCAGCCCCGGGGCCAACTATGGCTACACCTTC. The rearrangement uses TRBV7-2 and TRBJ1-2; weak D call: TRBD1 (5 bases). V lost 5 bases to trimming and J lost 2 bases, with 9 bases between them. Germline V gene lookup returns CDR1 SGHTA and CDR2 FQGNSA. This CDR3 spans 13 amino acids. The whole variable domain, remainder taken from reference TRBV7-2 and TRBJ1-2, is GAGVSQSPSNKVTEKGKDVELRCDPISGHTALYWYRQSLGQGLEFLIYFQGNSAPDKSGLPSDRFSAERTGGSVSTLTIQRTQQEDSAVYLCASSPGANYGYTFGSGTRLTVV.

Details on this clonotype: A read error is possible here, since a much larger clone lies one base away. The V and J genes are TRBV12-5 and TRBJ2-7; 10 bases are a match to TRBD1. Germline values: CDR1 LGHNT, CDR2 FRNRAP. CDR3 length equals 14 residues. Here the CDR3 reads CASGDRGRSCEQYF. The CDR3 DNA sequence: TGTGCTAGTGGCGACAGGGGGCGGTCCTGCGAGCAGTACTTC.

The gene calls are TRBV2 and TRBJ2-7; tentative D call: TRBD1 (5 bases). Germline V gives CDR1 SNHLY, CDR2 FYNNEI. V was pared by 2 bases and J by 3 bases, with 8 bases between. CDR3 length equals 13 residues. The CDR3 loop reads CASSERQLYEQYF. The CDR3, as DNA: TGTGCCAGCAGTGAACGACAGCTCTACGAGCAGTACTTC.

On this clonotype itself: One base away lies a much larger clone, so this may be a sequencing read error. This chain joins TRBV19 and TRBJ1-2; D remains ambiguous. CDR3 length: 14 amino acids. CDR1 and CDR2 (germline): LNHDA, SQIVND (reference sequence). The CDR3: CAGSVGVAAYGYTF. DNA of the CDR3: TGTGCCGGTAGTGTCGGGGTGGCAGCCTATGGCTACACCTTC.